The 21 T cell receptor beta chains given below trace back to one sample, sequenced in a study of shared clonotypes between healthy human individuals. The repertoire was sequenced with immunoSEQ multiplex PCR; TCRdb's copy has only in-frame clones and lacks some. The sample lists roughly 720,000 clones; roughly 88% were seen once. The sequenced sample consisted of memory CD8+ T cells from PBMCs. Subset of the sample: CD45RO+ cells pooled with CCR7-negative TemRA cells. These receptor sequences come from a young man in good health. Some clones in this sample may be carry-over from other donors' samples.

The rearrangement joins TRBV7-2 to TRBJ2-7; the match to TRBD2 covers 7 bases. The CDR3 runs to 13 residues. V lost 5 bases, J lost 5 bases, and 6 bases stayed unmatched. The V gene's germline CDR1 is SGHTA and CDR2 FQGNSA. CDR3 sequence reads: CASSPRLANEQYF. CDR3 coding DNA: TGTGCCAGCAGCCCTAGACTAGCCAACGAGCAGTACTTC.

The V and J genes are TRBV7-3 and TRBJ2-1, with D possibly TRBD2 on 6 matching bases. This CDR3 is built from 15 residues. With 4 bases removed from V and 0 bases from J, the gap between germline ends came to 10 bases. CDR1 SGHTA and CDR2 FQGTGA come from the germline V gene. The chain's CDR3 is CASSYRRASYNEQFF. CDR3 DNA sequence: TGTGCCAGCAGCTACCGGAGGGCCTCCTACAATGAGCAGTTCTTC.

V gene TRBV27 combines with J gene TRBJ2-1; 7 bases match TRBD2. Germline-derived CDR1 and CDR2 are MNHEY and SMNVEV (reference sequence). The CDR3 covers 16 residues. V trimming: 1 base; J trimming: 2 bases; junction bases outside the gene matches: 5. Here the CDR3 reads CASSLLTSRTYNEQFF. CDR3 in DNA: TGTGCCAGCAGTTTATTGACTAGCCGGACCTACAATGAGCAGTTCTTC.

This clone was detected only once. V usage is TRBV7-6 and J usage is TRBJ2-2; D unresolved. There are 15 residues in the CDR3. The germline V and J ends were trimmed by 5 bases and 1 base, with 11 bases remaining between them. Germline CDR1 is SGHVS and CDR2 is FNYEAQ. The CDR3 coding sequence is TGTGCCAGCAGCCTCCTGTCCAAGAACACCGGGGAGCTGTTTTTT. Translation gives CASSLLSKNTGELFF.

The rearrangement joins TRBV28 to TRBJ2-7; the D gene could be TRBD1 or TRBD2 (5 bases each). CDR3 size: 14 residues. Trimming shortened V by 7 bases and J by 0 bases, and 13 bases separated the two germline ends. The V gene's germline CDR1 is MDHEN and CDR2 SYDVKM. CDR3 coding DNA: TGTGCCAGCACCTTCGGTGGGGGCTCCTACGAGCAGTACTTC. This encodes CASTFGGGSYEQYF.

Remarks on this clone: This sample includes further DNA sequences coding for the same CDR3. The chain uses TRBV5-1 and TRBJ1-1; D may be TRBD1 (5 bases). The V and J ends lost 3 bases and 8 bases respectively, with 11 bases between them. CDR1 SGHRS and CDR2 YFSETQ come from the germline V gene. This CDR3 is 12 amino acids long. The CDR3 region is CASSSTGTEAFF. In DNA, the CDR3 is TGCGCCAGCAGCTCCACCGGGACCGAAGCTTTCTTT.

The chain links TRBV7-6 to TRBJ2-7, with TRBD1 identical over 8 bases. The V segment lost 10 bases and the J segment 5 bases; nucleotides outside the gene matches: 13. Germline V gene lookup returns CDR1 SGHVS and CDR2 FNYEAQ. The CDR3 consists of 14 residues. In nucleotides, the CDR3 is TGTGCCACCTCGCTACGACAGGGGAAGGACGAGCAGTACTTC. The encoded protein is CATSLRQGKDEQYF.

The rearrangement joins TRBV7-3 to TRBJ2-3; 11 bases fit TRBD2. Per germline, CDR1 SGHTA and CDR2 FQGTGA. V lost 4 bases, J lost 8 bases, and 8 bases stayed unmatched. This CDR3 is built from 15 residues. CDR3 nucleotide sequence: TGTGCCAGCAGCTCTAGCGGGAGGCCCATTTTTACGCAGTATTTT. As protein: CASSSSGRPIFTQYF.

CDR3 protein: CASTYLRVAGAPAVSDTQYF. The DNA for the CDR3 is TGTGCCAGCACCTATCTCCGCGTAGCGGGAGCCCCCGCAGTCTCAGATACGCAGTATTTT. This chain connects TRBV27 to TRBJ2-3, with 9 bases fitting TRBD2. Trimming cost V 7 bases and J 4 bases; bases outside gene matches: 24. CDR1 and CDR2 from the germline V gene are MNHEY and SMNVEV (reference sequence). CDR3 size: 20 residues.

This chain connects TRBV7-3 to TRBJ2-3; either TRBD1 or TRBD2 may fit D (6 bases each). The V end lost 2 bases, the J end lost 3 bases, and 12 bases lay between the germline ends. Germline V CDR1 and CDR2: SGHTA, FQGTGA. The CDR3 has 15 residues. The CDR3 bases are TGTGCCAGCAGCTTAGGGGGGCGCGTAACAGATACGCAGTATTTT. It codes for CASSLGGRVTDTQYF.

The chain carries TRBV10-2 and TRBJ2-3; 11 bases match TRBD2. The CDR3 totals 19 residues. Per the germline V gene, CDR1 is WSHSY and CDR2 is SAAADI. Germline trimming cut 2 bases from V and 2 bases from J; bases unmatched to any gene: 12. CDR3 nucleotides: TGCGCCAGCAGTGAGACCGGGGGTCCTAGCGGGAGGACCACAGATACGCAGTATTTT. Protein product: CASSETGGPSGRTTDTQYF.

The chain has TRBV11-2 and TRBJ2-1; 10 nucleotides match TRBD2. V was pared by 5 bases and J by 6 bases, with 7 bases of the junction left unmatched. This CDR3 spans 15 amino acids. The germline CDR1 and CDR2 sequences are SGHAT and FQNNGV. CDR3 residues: CASSPIAGGFNEQFF. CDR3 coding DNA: TGTGCCAGCAGCCCCATAGCGGGAGGTTTCAATGAGCAGTTCTTC.

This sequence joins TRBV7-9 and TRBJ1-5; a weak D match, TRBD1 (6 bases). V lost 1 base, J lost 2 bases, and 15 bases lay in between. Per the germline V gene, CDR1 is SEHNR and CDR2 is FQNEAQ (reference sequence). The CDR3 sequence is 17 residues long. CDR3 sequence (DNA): TGTGCCAGCAGCTTAGTGTATAGGGGGTCAGGCAATCAGCCCCAGCATTTT. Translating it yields CASSLVYRGSGNQPQHF.

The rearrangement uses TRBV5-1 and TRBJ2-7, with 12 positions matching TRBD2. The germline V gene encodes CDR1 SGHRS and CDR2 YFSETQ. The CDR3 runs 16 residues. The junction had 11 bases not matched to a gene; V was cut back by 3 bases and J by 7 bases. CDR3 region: CASSSTRLAGDDEQYF. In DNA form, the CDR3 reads TGCGCCAGCAGCTCCACACGACTAGCGGGAGATGATGAGCAGTACTTC. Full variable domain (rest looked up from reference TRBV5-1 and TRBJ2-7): KAGVTQTPRYLIKTRGQQVTLSCSPISGHRSVSWYQQTPGQGLQFLFEYFSETQRNKGNFPGRFSGRQFSNSRSEMNVSTLELGDSALYLCASSSTRLAGDDEQYFGPGTRLTVT.

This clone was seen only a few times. This CDR3 is CASRDLRTGHTEAFF. In DNA form, the CDR3 reads TGTGCCAGCAGGGACTTGAGGACAGGGCACACTGAAGCTTTCTTT. The chain carries TRBV6-1 and TRBJ1-1; 8 bases map to TRBD1. The germline gives CDR1 MNHNS, CDR2 SASEGT. The CDR3 runs to 15 residues. After removal of 6 bases from V and 3 bases from J, the junction contained 9 bases not matched to a gene.

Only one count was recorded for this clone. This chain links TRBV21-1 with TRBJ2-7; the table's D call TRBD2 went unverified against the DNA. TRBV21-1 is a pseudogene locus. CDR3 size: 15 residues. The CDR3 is CASTEREGGSYEQYF. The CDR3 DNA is TGTGCCAGCACCGAAAGGGAGGGGGGATCCTACGAGCAGTACTTC.

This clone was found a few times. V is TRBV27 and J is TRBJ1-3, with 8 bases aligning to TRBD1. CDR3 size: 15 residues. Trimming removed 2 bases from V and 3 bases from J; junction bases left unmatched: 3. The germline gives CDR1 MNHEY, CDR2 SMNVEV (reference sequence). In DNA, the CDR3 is TGTGCCAGCAGTTTACCCGGGACAGGTGGAAACACCATATATTTT. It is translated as CASSLPGTGGNTIYF.

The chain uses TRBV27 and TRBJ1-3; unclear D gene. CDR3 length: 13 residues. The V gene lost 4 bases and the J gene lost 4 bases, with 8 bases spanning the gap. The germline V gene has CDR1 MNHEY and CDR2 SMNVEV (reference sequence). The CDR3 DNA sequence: TGTGCCAGCAGTTCGCGGACCGGAAACACCATATATTTT. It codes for CASSSRTGNTIYF.

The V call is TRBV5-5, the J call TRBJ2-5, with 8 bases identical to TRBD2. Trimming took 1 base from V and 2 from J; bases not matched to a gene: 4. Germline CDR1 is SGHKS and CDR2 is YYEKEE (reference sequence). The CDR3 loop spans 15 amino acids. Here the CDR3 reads CASSLWREVQETQYF. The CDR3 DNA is TGTGCCAGCAGCTTGTGGCGGGAGGTTCAAGAGACCCAGTACTTC.

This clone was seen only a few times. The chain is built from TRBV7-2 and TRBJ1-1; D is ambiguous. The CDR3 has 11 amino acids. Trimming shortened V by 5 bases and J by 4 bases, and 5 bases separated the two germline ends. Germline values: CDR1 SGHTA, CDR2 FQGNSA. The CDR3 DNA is TGTGCCAGCAGCCCAGGCACTGAAGCTTTCTTT. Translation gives CASSPGTEAFF.

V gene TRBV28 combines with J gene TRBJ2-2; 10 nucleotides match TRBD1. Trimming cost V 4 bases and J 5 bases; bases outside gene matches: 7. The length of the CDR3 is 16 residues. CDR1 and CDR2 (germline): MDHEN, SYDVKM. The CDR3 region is CASSYQTGGSTGELFF. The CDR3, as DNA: TGTGCCAGCAGTTACCAGACAGGGGGCAGTACCGGGGAGCTGTTTTTT.